A selection of T cell receptor beta chains follows, all from one sample in a study of blood T cells in healthy people across ages. Via MiXCR, TCRdb re-called the 5' RACE reads, giving one row per CDR3 protein. The table shows about 800,000 distinct CDR3 sequences, with approximately 25% occurring only once. These sequences were also reported in another study, on T cells of mothers and their children.

The source material was blood. The receptor set was obtained from a boy aged 5 to 17 in good health. Each CDR3 is given with its conserved first and last residue. A D gene is named only where the DNA matches it firmly. Not all rows give a size; the values are once, few, many and, for expanded clones, a class.

j_call: TRBJ1-1
v_call: TRBV29-1
clone_size: -
d_call: -
cdr3_nt: TGCAGCGTTGGAGTACCCATGAACACTGAAGCTTTCTTT
cdr3_aa: CSVGVPMNTEAFF

j_call: TRBJ1-1
v_call: TRBV5-1
clone_size: -
d_call: -
cdr3_nt: TGCGCCAGCAGCTCCCCGCCAGGAGAGGGGATGAACACTGAAGCTTTCTTT
cdr3_aa: CASSSPPGEGMNTEAFF

j_call: TRBJ2-7
v_call: TRBV2
clone_size: few
d_call: -
cdr3_nt: TGTGCCAGCAGTGAAGCGTTCAGTTACGAGCAGTACTTC
cdr3_aa: CASSEAFSYEQYF

j_call: TRBJ2-2
v_call: TRBV2
clone_size: once
d_call: -
cdr3_nt: TGTGCCAGCAGTGTCGATACCTACACCGGGGAGCTGTTTTTT
cdr3_aa: CASSVDTYTGELFF

j_call: TRBJ1-2
v_call: TRBV5-6
clone_size: -
d_call: -
cdr3_nt: TGTGCCAGCAGCCCCCTACGACGCGACAGGCGAGGAGGCTACACCTTC
cdr3_aa: CASSPLRRDRRGGYTF

j_call: TRBJ1-4
v_call: TRBV20-1
clone_size: -
d_call: -
cdr3_nt: TGCAGTGCTAGAGATTCAGGGGCACGGGCTAATGAAAAACTGTTTTTT
cdr3_aa: CSARDSGARANEKLFF

j_call: TRBJ1-4
v_call: TRBV29-1
clone_size: few
d_call: -
cdr3_nt: TGCAGCGGCCGGGACGGGGGTGAAAAACTGTTTTTT
cdr3_aa: CSGRDGGEKLFF

j_call: TRBJ1-1
v_call: TRBV6-2/TRBV6-3
clone_size: -
d_call: TRBD1
cdr3_nt: TGTGCCAGCAGTTATGGGACAGGGGTCACTGAAGCTTTCTTT
cdr3_aa: CASSYGTGVTEAFF

j_call: TRBJ2-1
v_call: TRBV5-6
clone_size: -
d_call: TRBD1
cdr3_nt: TGTGCCAGCAGAGGGGTAAACAGGGGGCGAATCTTC
cdr3_aa: CASRGVNRGRIF

j_call: TRBJ2-3
v_call: TRBV28
clone_size: few
d_call: TRBD1
cdr3_nt: TGTGCCACCAATCAGGCGGGACAGGCCCGCACAGATACGCAGTATTTT
cdr3_aa: CATNQAGQARTDTQYF

j_call: TRBJ1-1
v_call: TRBV5-1
clone_size: many
d_call: -
cdr3_nt: TGCGCCAGCAGCATGGGGGCAGGCACTGAAGCTTTCTTT
cdr3_aa: CASSMGAGTEAFF

j_call: TRBJ2-5
v_call: TRBV12-3/TRBV12-4
clone_size: -
d_call: -
cdr3_nt: TGTGCCAGCAGTAACAGGGGCGGGGGAGAGACCCAGTACTTC
cdr3_aa: CASSNRGGGETQYF

j_call: TRBJ1-2
v_call: TRBV6-6
clone_size: few
d_call: TRBD1
cdr3_nt: TGTGCCAGCAGTTACCCCTCCGGGACAGGGTCATTAGGCTACACCTTC
cdr3_aa: CASSYPSGTGSLGYTF

j_call: TRBJ2-7
v_call: TRBV29-1
clone_size: few
d_call: -
cdr3_nt: TGCAGCGTTGTCTTTCCGGATCGCTACGAGCAGTACTTC
cdr3_aa: CSVVFPDRYEQYF

j_call: TRBJ2-1
v_call: TRBV6-4
clone_size: -
d_call: TRBD2
cdr3_nt: TGTGCCAGCAGTGGACTAGCGGGAGCCGATGAGCAGTTCTTC
cdr3_aa: CASSGLAGADEQFF

j_call: TRBJ2-5
v_call: TRBV29-1
clone_size: -
d_call: -
cdr3_nt: TGCAGCGTGGATACTAGTTGGGGGAGCGGGGAGACCCAGTACTTC
cdr3_aa: CSVDTSWGSGETQYF

j_call: TRBJ2-1
v_call: TRBV14
clone_size: few
d_call: -
cdr3_nt: TGTGCCAGCAGCCAAGCTGGGGGTAATGAGCAGTTCTTC
cdr3_aa: CASSQAGGNEQFF

j_call: TRBJ1-1
v_call: TRBV6-2/TRBV6-3
clone_size: few
d_call: -
cdr3_nt: TGTGCCAGCAGCCAAACAGGGCGATGGACTGAAGCTTTCTTT
cdr3_aa: CASSQTGRWTEAFF

j_call: TRBJ1-5
v_call: TRBV28
clone_size: few
d_call: TRBD1
cdr3_nt: TGTGCCAGCAGCCAGTACAGGGGCTATAGCAATCAGCCCCAGCATTTT
cdr3_aa: CASSQYRGYSNQPQHF

j_call: TRBJ2-7
v_call: TRBV3-1
clone_size: -
d_call: TRBD2
cdr3_nt: TGTGCCAGCAGCCCCCCCGGCGCGGGAGACTACGAGCAGCACTTC
cdr3_aa: CASSPPGAGDYEQHF

j_call: TRBJ2-7
v_call: TRBV12-3/TRBV12-4
clone_size: few
d_call: -
cdr3_nt: TGTGCCAGCACCAGCGGTTTATCTTTCTACGAGCAGTACTTC
cdr3_aa: CASTSGLSFYEQYF

j_call: TRBJ2-7
v_call: TRBV11-2
clone_size: few
d_call: -
cdr3_nt: TGTGCCAGCAGAGAAACAGGGTTCAGGCAGTACTTC
cdr3_aa: CASRETGFRQYF

j_call: TRBJ2-2
v_call: TRBV29-1
clone_size: -
d_call: -
cdr3_nt: TGCAGCGTTGTAGCCTCCCTGAACACCGGGGAGCTGTTTTTT
cdr3_aa: CSVVASLNTGELFF

j_call: TRBJ1-1
v_call: TRBV4-3
clone_size: -
d_call: -
cdr3_nt: TGCGCCAGCAGCCAAGAAGCGGGGCCCCTGAACACTGAAGCTTTCTTT
cdr3_aa: CASSQEAGPLNTEAFF

j_call: TRBJ2-7
v_call: TRBV7-8
clone_size: -
d_call: TRBD1
cdr3_nt: TGTGCCAGCAGCTTATCTCTAGCCCTGGACAGGGACTACGAGCAGTACTTC
cdr3_aa: CASSLSLALDRDYEQYF

j_call: TRBJ2-1
v_call: TRBV4-1
clone_size: -
d_call: -
cdr3_nt: TGCGCCAGCAGCCACATCAATGAGCAGTTCTTC
cdr3_aa: CASSHINEQFF

j_call: TRBJ2-3
v_call: TRBV20-1
clone_size: few
d_call: -
cdr3_nt: TGCAGTGCTAGAGATTCAGCGGGTGTCACAGATACGCAGTATTTT
cdr3_aa: CSARDSAGVTDTQYF

j_call: TRBJ2-1
v_call: TRBV29-1
clone_size: -
d_call: TRBD2
cdr3_nt: TGCAGCGCCATTAGCGGGGCGCCGGGACAGTTCTTC
cdr3_aa: CSAISGAPGQFF

j_call: TRBJ2-1
v_call: TRBV5-1
clone_size: -
d_call: TRBD1
cdr3_nt: TGCGCCAGCAGCCGGGACAGATTATACAATGAGCAGTTCTTC
cdr3_aa: CASSRDRLYNEQFF

j_call: TRBJ1-5
v_call: TRBV29-1
clone_size: once
d_call: -
cdr3_nt: TGCAGCGCGGAAACAGGGCAGGGACAGCCCCAGCATTTT
cdr3_aa: CSAETGQGQPQHF

j_call: TRBJ1-2
v_call: TRBV14
clone_size: few
d_call: -
cdr3_nt: TGTGCCAGCAGCCCGCCGTGGGGGCCTATTGACTATGGCTACACCTTC
cdr3_aa: CASSPPWGPIDYGYTF

j_call: TRBJ1-5
v_call: TRBV6-2/TRBV6-3
clone_size: few
d_call: TRBD1
cdr3_nt: TGTGCCAGCAAGGGGCAGGGACAGTTTCGTCAGCCCCAGCATTTT
cdr3_aa: CASKGQGQFRQPQHF